Presented here are 32 T cell receptor beta chains from one specimen sequenced in a study of blood T cell repertoires in COVID-19. The data were produced by immunoSEQ multiplex PCR, yet TCRdb's version contains in-frame clones alone and is incomplete. Counted here are roughly 250,000 clones, over 80% occurring once; the ten biggest clones make up 1% to 1.5%. Sequencing was carried out using PBMCs or T cells enriched from blood (not recorded which). Source of these receptors: a human donor in a cohort exposed to, infected with or recovered from COVID-19 (not recorded which). The donor label of this sample is uncertain.

The J gene is TRBJ2-1, the V gene TRBV28, with TRBD1 matching over 11 bases. This CDR3 has 17 residues. V lost 3 bases, J lost 4 bases, and 8 bases stayed unmatched. Germline CDR1 MDHEN, CDR2 SYDVKM. The CDR3 loop reads CASSFLRDRGSYNEQFF. The CDR3, as DNA: TGTGCCAGCAGTTTTCTCCGGGACAGGGGGTCTTACAATGAGCAGTTCTTC.

The chain employs TRBV11-2 and TRBJ2-7; a possible D gene is TRBD2 (5 bases). Looked up from germline, CDR1 is SGHAT and CDR2 is FQNNGV. The CDR3 consists of 13 residues. V gave up 1 base and J gave up 4 bases, with 8 bases separating them. In nucleotides, the CDR3 is TGTGCCAGCAGCTTAGCCCCGGGGTACGAGCAGTACTTC. Residues: CASSLAPGYEQYF.

The chain couples TRBV7-9 to TRBJ2-3; 12 bases align to TRBD1. Germline trimming cut 10 bases from V and 3 bases from J; bases unmatched to any gene: 11. CDR1 and CDR2 from the germline V gene are SEHNR and FQNEAQ (reference sequence). This CDR3 contains 16 residues. CDR3: CATTGTGGQRTDTQYF. DNA of the CDR3: TGTGCCACCACCGGGACAGGGGGCCAAAGGACAGATACGCAGTATTTT.

The chain has TRBV4-3 and TRBJ1-2; D is uncertain. The germline V and J ends were trimmed by 1 base and 5 bases, with 11 bases remaining between them. The CDR3 contains 14 residues. From germline, CDR1 is LGHNA and CDR2 YSLEER. CDR3 region: CASSQGTADYGYTF. The CDR3 DNA follows: TGCGCCAGCAGCCAAGGGACTGCTGATTATGGCTACACCTTC.

This clone was counted a few times. The rearrangement joins TRBV6-2 or TRBV6-3 to TRBJ1-5, with TRBD1 as a possible D gene (6 bases). The CDR3 is 14 amino acids. Looked up from germline, CDR1 is MNHEY and CDR2 is SVGEGT. Trimming cost V 1 base and J 6 bases, with 10 bases left between them. The CDR3 region is CASSYLGAGQPQHF. The CDR3 nucleotides read TGTGCCAGCAGTTACTTGGGGGCGGGTCAGCCCCAGCATTTT.

This clone was seen once. This chain connects TRBV27 to TRBJ1-2, with D perhaps TRBD1 (5 bases). The CDR3 loop spans 15 amino acids. V dropped 5 bases and J dropped 0 bases, with 13 bases sitting between them. Per germline, CDR1 MNHEY and CDR2 SMNVEV (reference sequence). For the CDR3, the DNA is TGTGCCAGCAGTCCCCTGGGGCTTGCTAACTATGGCTACACCTTC. Translation gives CASSPLGLANYGYTF.

This clone was picked up one time. This chain uses TRBV11-2 with TRBJ1-4; weak D call: TRBD1 (6 bases). This CDR3 has 16 amino acids. Germline values: CDR1 SGHAT, CDR2 FQNNGV. The V gene lost 1 base and the J gene lost 2 bases, with 11 bases spanning the gap. CDR3 nucleotides: TGTGCCAGCAGCTTAGGATGGACAGTTACTAATGAAAAACTGTTTTTT. Translation gives CASSLGWTVTNEKLFF.

CDR3 amino acids: CATRRPGQGKYSNQPQHF. The CDR3 region has the DNA TGTGCCACCAGGCGTCCGGGACAGGGGAAATATAGCAATCAGCCCCAGCATTTT. V usage is TRBV24-1 and J usage is TRBJ1-5; TRBD1 agrees at 10 bases. The germline V gene has CDR1 KGHDR and CDR2 SFDVKD. The junction had 11 bases not matched to a gene; V was cut back by 7 bases and J by 0 bases. This CDR3 has 18 amino acids.

The CDR3 DNA is TGTGCCAGCGGGACAGTCTATGGCTACACCTTC. As protein: CASGTVYGYTF. The chain uses TRBV5-6 and TRBJ1-2; 7 bases are shared with TRBD1. J gave up 4 bases and V 7 bases, and 1 base lay outside the gene matches. There are 11 residues in the CDR3. The germline gives CDR1 SGHDT, CDR2 YYEEEE.

Comment on this clone: Its ends do not fully match the called genes, so a read error is possible. V and J are TRBV7-9 and TRBJ1-1; the D is unclear. The CDR3 has 12 amino acids. Germline assignment: CDR1 SEHNR and CDR2 FQNEAQ (reference sequence). CDR3 residues: CGIKTSNTEAFF. The CDR3 bases are TGCGGGATCAAGACGTCGAACACTGAAGCTTTCTTT.

The genes are TRBV12-3 or TRBV12-4 and TRBJ1-1; D may be TRBD1 (6 bases). Trimming removed 8 bases at V and 5 bases at J, with 15 bases between. This CDR3 spans 13 amino acids. The CDR3 coding sequence is TGTGCCAGCGCCCTCGGGGGGCGGACTGAAGCTTTCTTT. It encodes CASALGGRTEAFF.

J is TRBJ1-5 and V is TRBV27; 8 bases match TRBD1. Germline V gene data show CDR1 as MNHEY and CDR2 as SMNVEV (reference sequence). This CDR3 is 14 amino acids long. J gave up 7 bases and V 9 bases, and 11 bases lay outside the gene matches. The CDR3 region has the DNA TGTGCCAGAACTTCTCGGGACAGGCCACAGCCCCAGCATTTT. Residues: CARTSRDRPQPQHF.

The rearrangement uses TRBV7-6 and TRBJ2-3, with a weak D call TRBD2 (5 bases). Trimming removed 4 bases from V and 3 bases from J, with 23 bases in between. CDR1 is SGHVS and CDR2 is FNYEAQ in the germline V gene. The CDR3 spans 18 residues. CDR3: CASSSPIGVPTTTDTQYF. The CDR3 DNA follows: TGTGCCAGCAGCTCCCCCATCGGGGTTCCCACGACGACAGATACGCAGTATTTT. Full variable domain (outside the CDR3, taken from reference TRBV7-6 and TRBJ2-3): GAGVSQSPRYKVTKRGQDVALRCDPISGHVSLYWYRQALGQGPEFLTYFNYEAQQDKSGLPNDRFSAERPEGSISTLTIQRTEQRDSAMYRCASSSPIGVPTTTDTQYFGPGTRLTVL.

The genes are TRBV11-3 and TRBJ2-1; 8 positions match TRBD2. V gave up 0 bases and J gave up 0 bases; unmatched junction bases: 10. Germline loops: CDR1 SGHNT, CDR2 YENEEA. This CDR3 has 19 residues. The CDR3 DNA sequence: TGTGCCAGCAGCTTAGAGGGCAGGCTCGGGGGGGGCTCCTACAATGAGCAGTTCTTC. Translated: CASSLEGRLGGGSYNEQFF.

The chain has TRBV7-3 and TRBJ2-7, with D possibly being TRBD1 (6 bases). The V and J ends lost 5 bases and 0 bases respectively, with 17 bases between them. In germline, CDR1 is SGHTA, CDR2 FQGTGA. The CDR3 runs 16 residues. The CDR3 loop reads CASSRSPTGSSYEQYF. CDR3 bases: TGTGCCAGCAGCCGCTCACCCACAGGGAGCTCCTACGAGCAGTACTTC.

This chain links TRBV30 with TRBJ2-2; D is unclear. CDR1 is GTSNPN and CDR2 is SVGIG in the germline V gene (reference sequence). Trimming cost V 2 bases and J 4 bases, with 14 bases left between them. The CDR3 has 15 residues. CDR3 coding DNA: TGTGCCTGGAGTTTAGATGTGGTTCGCACCGGGGAGCTGTTTTTT. It translates to CAWSLDVVRTGELFF.

This chain joins TRBV5-1 and TRBJ2-7, with TRBD1 identical over 7 bases. This CDR3 is built from 12 residues. Per the germline V gene, CDR1 is SGHRS and CDR2 is YFSETQ. V lost 4 bases and J lost 5; bases outside the gene matches: 3. The CDR3 sequence is CASSPQGNEQYF. The CDR3 DNA sequence: TGCGCCAGCAGCCCACAGGGGAACGAGCAGTACTTC.

Concerning this clone: The same CDR3 arises from other DNA sequences in this sample as well. The chain links TRBV7-3 to TRBJ2-5, with D uncertain. The germline gives CDR1 SGHTA, CDR2 FQGTGA. The V end lost 0 bases, the J end lost 3 bases, and 5 bases lay between the germline ends. The CDR3 covers 13 residues. CDR3 amino acids: CASSLTAEETQYF. As DNA, the CDR3 is TGTGCCAGCAGCTTAACGGCAGAAGAGACCCAGTACTTC.

The chain has TRBV7-3 and TRBJ2-1; TRBD2 matches at 10 bases. The CDR3 is 15 residues long. V lost 4 bases, J lost 1 base, and 1 base stayed unmatched. CDR1 and CDR2 from the germline V gene are SGHTA and FQGTGA. The CDR3, as DNA: TGTGCCAGCAGCTCTAGCGGGGGTTCCTACAATGAGCAGTTCTTC. Protein sequence: CASSSSGGSYNEQFF.

The rearrangement joins TRBV20-1 to TRBJ2-7, with 12 bases aligning to TRBD1. The CDR3 covers 11 residues. Per germline, CDR1 DFQATT and CDR2 SNEGSKA (reference sequence). The CDR3 reads CSGDRGREQYF. The CDR3 DNA reads TGCAGCGGGGACAGGGGGCGCGAGCAGTACTTC.

The V and J genes are TRBV7-3 and TRBJ2-3; no clear D. Germline V gene sequence: CDR1 SGHTA, CDR2 FQGTGA. The CDR3 sequence is 15 residues long. Trimming removed 0 bases at V and 2 bases at J, with 9 bases between. CDR3 sequence: CASSLTISFTDTQYF. CDR3 sequence (DNA): TGTGCCAGCAGCTTAACTATCTCCTTCACAGATACGCAGTATTTT.

The chain couples TRBV11-2 to TRBJ2-1; 14 bases match TRBD2. CDR1 and CDR2 from the germline V gene are SGHAT and FQNNGV. The CDR3 is made up of 16 amino acids. Trimming took 3 bases from V and 4 from J; bases not matched to a gene: 2. The chain's CDR3 is CASSFGLAGGYNEQFF. The CDR3 DNA follows: TGTGCCAGCAGCTTCGGACTAGCGGGGGGATACAATGAGCAGTTCTTC.

The genes are TRBV5-1 and TRBJ2-5; 7 positions agree with TRBD1. CDR1 is SGHRS, CDR2 YFSETQ, per germline. The CDR3 consists of 13 residues. J lost 5 bases, V lost 0 bases, and 1 base had no gene match. Written as DNA, the CDR3 is TGCGCCAGCAGCTTGGCCAGGGGGGAGACCCAGTACTTC. Its protein is CASSLARGETQYF.

The chain recombines TRBV27 with TRBJ2-7, with D maybe TRBD2 (6 bases). This CDR3 comprises 13 residues. The V and J ends lost 6 bases and 4 bases respectively, with 13 bases between them. Germline-derived CDR1 and CDR2 are MNHEY and SMNVEV (reference sequence). The DNA for the CDR3 is TGTGCCAGCAGCTTGGGACTTCCATACGAGCAGTACTTC. Its translation: CASSLGLPYEQYF.

V gene TRBV18 combines with J gene TRBJ1-1; D is uncertain. V lost 6 bases and J lost 0, with 14 bases in between. There are 15 residues in the CDR3. Germline values: CDR1 KGHSH, CDR2 LQKENI. The CDR3 is CASSEAPGMNTEAFF. CDR3 bases: TGTGCCAGCTCGGAGGCCCCGGGCATGAACACTGAAGCTTTCTTT.

The rearrangement uses TRBV27 and TRBJ1-5, with D hard to call. The V end lost 3 bases, the J end lost 5 bases, and 8 bases lay between the germline ends. Germline V gene lookup returns CDR1 MNHEY and CDR2 SMNVEV (reference sequence). This CDR3 comprises 13 residues. CDR3 loop: CASSFQRDQPQHF. CDR3 DNA: TGTGCCAGCAGTTTCCAGAGGGATCAGCCCCAGCATTTT.

V and J are TRBV18 and TRBJ2-5; TRBD2 matches at 8 bases. CDR3 length: 13 amino acids. J lost 7 bases, V lost 5 bases, and 6 bases had no gene match. From germline, CDR1 is KGHSH and CDR2 LQKENI. The CDR3 coding sequence is TGTGCCAGCTCAAATCTTCTAGCGGGGACCCAGTACTTC. Its translation: CASSNLLAGTQYF.

The V call is TRBV5-1, the J call TRBJ1-1, with 7 bases fitting TRBD1. Germline V gene sequence: CDR1 SGHRS, CDR2 YFSETQ. This CDR3 is built from 15 residues. The J segment lost 1 base and the V segment lost 3 bases, leaving 6 bases of the junction unmatched. The CDR3 spells CASSSGQVGNTEAFF. CDR3 in DNA: TGCGCCAGCAGCTCCGGACAGGTAGGGAACACTGAAGCTTTCTTT.

As concerns this clone: At one end the junction does not follow the germline gene, possibly because of a read error. J is TRBJ1-2 and V is TRBV7-2; D remains ambiguous. CDR1 is SGHTA, CDR2 FQGNSA, per germline. CDR3 length: 14 amino acids. The CDR3 bases are TGTGCCAGCAGCTTAGAGCCGACCGGATGGGCACGGCACTTC. This sequence encodes CASSLEPTGWARHF.

The V and J genes are TRBV7-9 and TRBJ2-7; the D is unclear. Germline V CDR1 and CDR2: SEHNR, FQNEAQ (reference sequence). This CDR3 has 12 residues. Trimming took off 1 base at V and 5 bases at J, with 6 bases between the two ends. DNA for the CDR3: TGTGCCAGCAGCTTAGTTAGTAACGAGCAGTACTTC. Its translation: CASSLVSNEQYF.

The V call is TRBV4-1, the J call TRBJ1-4; TRBD1 aligns across 7 bases. CDR1 MGHRA and CDR2 YSYEKL come from the germline V gene. This CDR3 has 14 residues. The V segment lost 4 bases and the J segment 6 bases; nucleotides outside the gene matches: 5. CDR3 bases: TGCGCCAGCAGCCCCGGCAGGGGGGATGAAAAACTGTTTTTT. The encoded protein is CASSPGRGDEKLFF.

J is TRBJ2-3 and V is TRBV4-1; the match to TRBD1 covers 7 bases. The CDR3 runs to 15 residues. CDR1 and CDR2 (germline): MGHRA, YSYEKL. V trimming: 4 bases; J trimming: 3 bases; junction bases outside the gene matches: 7. Here the CDR3 DNA reads TGCGCCAGCAGCCCGAGGGGGCTTCAAACAGATACGCAGTATTTT. Protein product: CASSPRGLQTDTQYF.